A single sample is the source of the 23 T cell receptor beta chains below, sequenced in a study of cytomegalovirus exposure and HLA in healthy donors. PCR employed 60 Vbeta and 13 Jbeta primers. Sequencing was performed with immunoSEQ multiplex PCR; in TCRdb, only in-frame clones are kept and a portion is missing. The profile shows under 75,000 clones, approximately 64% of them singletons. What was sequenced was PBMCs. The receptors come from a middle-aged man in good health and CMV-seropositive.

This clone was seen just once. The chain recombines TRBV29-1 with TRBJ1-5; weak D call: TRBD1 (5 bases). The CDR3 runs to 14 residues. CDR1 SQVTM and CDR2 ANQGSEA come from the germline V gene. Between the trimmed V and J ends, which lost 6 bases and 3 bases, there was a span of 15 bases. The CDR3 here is CSVANGAVNQPQHF. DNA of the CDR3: TGCAGCGTGGCAAATGGGGCAGTCAATCAGCCCCAGCATTTT.

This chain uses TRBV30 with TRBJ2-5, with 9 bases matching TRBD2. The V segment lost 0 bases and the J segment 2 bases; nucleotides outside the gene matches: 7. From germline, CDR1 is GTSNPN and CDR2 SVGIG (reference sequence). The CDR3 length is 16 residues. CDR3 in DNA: TGTGCCTGGAGTGTGGTCGCGGGGGGGCGTCAAGAGACCCAGTACTTC. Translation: CAWSVVAGGRQETQYF.

The CDR3: CASSRQNYEQYF. The CDR3 DNA follows: TGTGCCAGCAGCAGACAGAACTACGAGCAGTACTTC. The chain combines TRBV4-2 with TRBJ2-7; possible D gene TRBD1, 5 bases. Germline V gene data show CDR1 as LGHNA and CDR2 as YNFKEQ. The CDR3 has 12 amino acids. The V end was cut by 5 bases, the J end by 3 bases, with 8 bases between.

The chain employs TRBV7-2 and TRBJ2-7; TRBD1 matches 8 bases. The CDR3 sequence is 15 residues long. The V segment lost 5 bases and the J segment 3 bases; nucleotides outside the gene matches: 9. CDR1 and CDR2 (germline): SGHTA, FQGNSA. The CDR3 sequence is CASSLTGDIIYEQYF. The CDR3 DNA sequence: TGTGCCAGCAGCCTGACAGGGGATATTATCTACGAGCAGTACTTC.

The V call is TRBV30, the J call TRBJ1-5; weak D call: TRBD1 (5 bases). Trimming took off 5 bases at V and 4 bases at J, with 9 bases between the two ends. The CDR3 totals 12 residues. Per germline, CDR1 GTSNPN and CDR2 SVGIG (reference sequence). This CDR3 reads CAWDSQNQPQHF. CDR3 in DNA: TGTGCCTGGGACAGTCAAAATCAGCCCCAGCATTTT.

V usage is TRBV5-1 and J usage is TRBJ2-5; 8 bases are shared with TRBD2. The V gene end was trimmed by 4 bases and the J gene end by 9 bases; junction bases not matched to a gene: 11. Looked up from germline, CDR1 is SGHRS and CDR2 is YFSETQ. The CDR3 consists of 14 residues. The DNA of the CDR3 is TGCGCCAGCAGCAAGCGGGGGCCGGGGGAGGCCCAGTACTTC. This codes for CASSKRGPGEAQYF.

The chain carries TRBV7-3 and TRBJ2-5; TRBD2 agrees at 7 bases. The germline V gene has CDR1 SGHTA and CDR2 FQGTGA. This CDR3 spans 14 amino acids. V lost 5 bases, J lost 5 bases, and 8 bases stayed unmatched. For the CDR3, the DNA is TGTGCCAGCAGCGCGTCTAGCGGCGGGGAGACCCAGTACTTC. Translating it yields CASSASSGGETQYF. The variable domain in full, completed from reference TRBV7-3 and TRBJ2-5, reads GAGVSQTPSNKVTEKGKYVELRCDPISGHTALYWYRQSLGQGPEFLIYFQGTGAADDSGLPNDRFFAVRPEGSVSTLKIQRTERGDSAVYLCASSASSGGETQYFGPGTRLLVL.

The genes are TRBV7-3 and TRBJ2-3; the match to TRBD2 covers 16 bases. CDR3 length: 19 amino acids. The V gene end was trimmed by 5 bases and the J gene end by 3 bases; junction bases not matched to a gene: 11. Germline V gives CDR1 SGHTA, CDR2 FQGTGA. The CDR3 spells CASSRRGLAGGVSTDTQYF. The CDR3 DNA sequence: TGTGCCAGCAGCCGAAGGGGACTAGCGGGAGGGGTTAGTACAGATACGCAGTATTTT. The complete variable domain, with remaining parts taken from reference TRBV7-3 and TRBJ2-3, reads GAGVSQTPSNKVTEKGKYVELRCDPISGHTALYWYRQSLGQGPEFLIYFQGTGAADDSGLPNDRFFAVRPEGSVSTLKIQRTERGDSAVYLCASSRRGLAGGVSTDTQYFGPGTRLTVL.

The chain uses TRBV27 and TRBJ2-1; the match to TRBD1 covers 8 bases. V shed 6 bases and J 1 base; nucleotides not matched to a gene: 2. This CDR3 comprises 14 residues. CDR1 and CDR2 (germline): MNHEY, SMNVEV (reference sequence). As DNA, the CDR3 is TGTGCCAGCAGCAGGGGGCAGTCCTACAATGAGCAGTTCTTC. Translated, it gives CASSRGQSYNEQFF.

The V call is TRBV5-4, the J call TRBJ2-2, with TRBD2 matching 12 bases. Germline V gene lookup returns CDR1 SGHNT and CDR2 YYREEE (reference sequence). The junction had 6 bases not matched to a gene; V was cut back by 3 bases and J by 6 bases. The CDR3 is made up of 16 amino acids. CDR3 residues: CASSSTSGSRSGELFF. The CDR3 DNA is TGTGCCAGCAGCTCGACTAGCGGGAGCAGGTCCGGGGAGCTGTTTTTT.

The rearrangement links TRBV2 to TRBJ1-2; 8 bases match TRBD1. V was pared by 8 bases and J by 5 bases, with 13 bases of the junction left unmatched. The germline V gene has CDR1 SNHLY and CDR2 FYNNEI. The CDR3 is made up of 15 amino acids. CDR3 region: CASHESPGGQYGYTF. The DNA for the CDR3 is TGTGCCAGCCATGAATCTCCAGGGGGCCAGTATGGCTACACCTTC. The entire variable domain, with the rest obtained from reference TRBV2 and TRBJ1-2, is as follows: EPEVTQTPSHQVTQMGQEVILRCVPISNHLYFYWYRQILGQKVEFLVSFYNNEISEKSEIFDDQFSVERPDGSNFTLKIRSTKLEDSAMYFCASHESPGGQYGYTFGSGTRLTVV.

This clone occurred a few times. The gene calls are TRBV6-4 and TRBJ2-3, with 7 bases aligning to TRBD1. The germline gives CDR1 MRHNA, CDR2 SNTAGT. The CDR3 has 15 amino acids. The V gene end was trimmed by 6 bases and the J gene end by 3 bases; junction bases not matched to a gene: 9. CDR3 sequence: CASSPGTAETDTQYF. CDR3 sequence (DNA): TGTGCCAGCAGCCCCGGGACAGCGGAAACAGATACGCAGTATTTT.

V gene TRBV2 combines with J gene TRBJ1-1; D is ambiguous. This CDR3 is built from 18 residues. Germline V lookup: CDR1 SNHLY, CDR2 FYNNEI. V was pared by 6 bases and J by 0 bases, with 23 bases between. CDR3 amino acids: CASRGPLQKFIMNTEAFF. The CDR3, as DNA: TGTGCCAGCAGAGGTCCATTACAGAAATTTATTATGAACACTGAAGCTTTCTTT.

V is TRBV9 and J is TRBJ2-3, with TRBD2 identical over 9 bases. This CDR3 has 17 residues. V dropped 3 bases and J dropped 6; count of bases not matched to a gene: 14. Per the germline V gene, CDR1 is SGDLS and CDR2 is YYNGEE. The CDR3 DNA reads TGTGCCAGCAGCGCTCCCGTAGCAGCGGGGGGTATTGATACGCAGTATTTT. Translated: CASSAPVAAGGIDTQYF.

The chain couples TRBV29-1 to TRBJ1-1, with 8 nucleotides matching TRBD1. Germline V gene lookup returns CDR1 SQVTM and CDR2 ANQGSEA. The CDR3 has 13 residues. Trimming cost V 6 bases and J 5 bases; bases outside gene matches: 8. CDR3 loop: CSVSDRGITEAFF. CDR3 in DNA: TGCAGCGTATCAGACAGGGGAATAACTGAAGCTTTCTTT.

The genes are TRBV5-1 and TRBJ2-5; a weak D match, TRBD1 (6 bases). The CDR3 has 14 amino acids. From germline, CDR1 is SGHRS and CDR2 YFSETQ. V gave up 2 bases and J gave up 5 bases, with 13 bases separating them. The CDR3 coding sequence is TGCGCCAGCAGCTTAGTGGGGACAACGGAGACCCAGTACTTC. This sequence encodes CASSLVGTTETQYF.

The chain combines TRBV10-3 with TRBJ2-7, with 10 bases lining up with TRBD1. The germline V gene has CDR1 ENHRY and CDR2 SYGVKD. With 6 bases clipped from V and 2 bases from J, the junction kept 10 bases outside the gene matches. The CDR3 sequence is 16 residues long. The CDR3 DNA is TGTGCCATCAGAAGGATGGGGGACAGGGGCCCCTACGAGCAGTACTTC. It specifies CAIRRMGDRGPYEQYF.

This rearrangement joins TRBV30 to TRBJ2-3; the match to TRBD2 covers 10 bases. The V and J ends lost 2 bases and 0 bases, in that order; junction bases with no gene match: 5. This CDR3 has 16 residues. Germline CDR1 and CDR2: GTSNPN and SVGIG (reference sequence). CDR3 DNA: TGTGCCTGGAGTCTCGGACTAGCGGTGAGCACAGATACGCAGTATTTT. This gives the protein CAWSLGLAVSTDTQYF.

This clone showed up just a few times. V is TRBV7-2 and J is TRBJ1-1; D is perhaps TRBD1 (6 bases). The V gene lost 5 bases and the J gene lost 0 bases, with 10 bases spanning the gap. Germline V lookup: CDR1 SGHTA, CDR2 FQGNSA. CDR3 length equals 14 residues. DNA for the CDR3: TGTGCCAGCAGCCCGGACAGCTTGAACACTGAAGCTTTCTTT. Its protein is CASSPDSLNTEAFF. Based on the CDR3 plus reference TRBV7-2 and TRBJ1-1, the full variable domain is GAGVSQSPSNKVTEKGKDVELRCDPISGHTALYWYRQSLGQGLEFLIYFQGNSAPDKSGLPSDRFSAERTGGSVSTLTIQRTQQEDSAVYLCASSPDSLNTEAFFGQGTRLTVV.

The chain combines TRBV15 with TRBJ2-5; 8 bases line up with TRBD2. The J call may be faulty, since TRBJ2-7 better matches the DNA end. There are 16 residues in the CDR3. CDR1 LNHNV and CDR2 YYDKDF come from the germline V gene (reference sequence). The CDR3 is CATSRVREREIYEQYF. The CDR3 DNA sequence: TGTGCCACCAGCAGAGTTAGGGAGCGGGAGATCTACGAGCAGTACTTC.

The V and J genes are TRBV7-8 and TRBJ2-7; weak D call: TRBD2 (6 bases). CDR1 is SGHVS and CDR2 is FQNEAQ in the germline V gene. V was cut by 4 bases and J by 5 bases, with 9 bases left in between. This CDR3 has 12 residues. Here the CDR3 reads CASSSAGHEQYF. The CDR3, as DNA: TGTGCCAGCAGCTCGGCGGGACACGAGCAGTACTTC.

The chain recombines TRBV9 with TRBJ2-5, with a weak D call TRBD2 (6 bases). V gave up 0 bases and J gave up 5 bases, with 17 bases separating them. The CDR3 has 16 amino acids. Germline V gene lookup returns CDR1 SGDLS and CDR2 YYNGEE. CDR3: CASSVEGLAPGETQYF. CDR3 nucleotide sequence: TGTGCCAGCAGCGTAGAGGGGCTAGCGCCCGGGGAGACCCAGTACTTC.

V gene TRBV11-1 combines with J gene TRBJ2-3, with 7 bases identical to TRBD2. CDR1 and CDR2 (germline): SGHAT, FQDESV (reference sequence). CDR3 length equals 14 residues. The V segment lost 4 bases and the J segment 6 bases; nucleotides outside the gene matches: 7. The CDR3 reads CASSSVGEGDTQYF. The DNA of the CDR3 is TGTGCCAGCAGCTCCGTTGGGGAGGGCGATACGCAGTATTTT.